What follows are 16 T cell receptor beta chains derived from one specimen sequenced in a study of tumor-infiltrating lymphocytes in primary liver carcinoma. The authors made TCR beta cDNA from around 500 ng total RNA with a constant-region primer. Libraries covering TCR beta were generated through three nested multiplex PCR rounds (using a slightly modified ARM-PCR). Researchers ran the first two PCR rounds for roughly 10 cycles each with TRBV1-TRBV30 forward primers and a C-beta reverse primer. TCRdb re-called the multiplex PCR reads with MiXCR, one entry per CDR3 protein. This table has some 120,000 distinct CDR3 sequences, roughly 69% appearing once. Scientists recovered RNA and DNA together from roughly 21-30 mg of unsorted bulk tissue. Specimen: liver tumor tissue from sampling region 1. The subset here: tumor region T1, superior pole. The receptors here all came from a woman aged 60-75 years with primary liver carcinoma and hepatitis B virus infection.

About this clonotype itself: The CDR3 end shows no conserved phenylalanine or tryptophan, and so a read error is likely. The V and J genes are TRBV4-1 and TRBJ2-1, with D unresolved. Per germline, CDR1 MGHRA and CDR2 YSYEKL. Trimming took off 4 bases at V and 4 bases at J, with 14 bases between the two ends. This CDR3 contains 15 residues. The CDR3 nucleotides read TGCGCCAGCAGCCGAGATTATGGCAGTTACAATGAGCAGTTCTTA. The encoded protein is CASSRDYGSYNEQFL.

This sequence joins TRBV6-1 and TRBJ2-1, with 9 bases lining up with TRBD1. This CDR3 region has 15 residues. Germline V gene data show CDR1 as MNHNS and CDR2 as SASEGT. V was pared by 6 bases and J by 3 bases, with 6 bases of the junction left unmatched. CDR3: CASRGQGHDYNEQFF. The CDR3 coding sequence is TGTGCCAGCAGGGGACAGGGACACGACTACAATGAGCAGTTCTTC.

Remarks on this clonotype: This clone may be a read error of a much larger clone one base away. This chain connects TRBV11-2 to TRBJ2-2; tentatively, D is TRBD1 (5 bases). The germline V gene has CDR1 SGHAT and CDR2 FQNNGV. The CDR3 spans 15 residues. In nucleotides, the CDR3 is TGTGCCGGCAGTCTGGACGACAGCCCCACCGGGGAGCTGTTTTTT. Translating gives CAGSLDDSPTGELFF.

On this clonotype: This CDR3 is missing its conserved last phenylalanine or tryptophan, likely due to a read error. The rearrangement joins TRBV29-1 to TRBJ2-3; D gene uncertain. Trimming pared 4 bases from V and 5 bases from J, leaving 4 bases between. The CDR3 has 10 residues. Per the germline V gene, CDR1 is SQVTM and CDR2 is ANQGSEA. For the CDR3, the DNA is TGCAGCGTTGGGGGAGATACGCAGTATCTT. It is translated as CSVGGDTQYL.

About this clonotype itself: This sequence may be a read error, since a much larger clone differs from it by one base. The chain uses TRBV6-5 and TRBJ1-1; D gene ambiguous. The CDR3 extends over 15 amino acids. CDR1 is MNHEY and CDR2 is SVGAGI in the germline V gene. In DNA form, the CDR3 reads TGTGCCTGCAGCCCCTGGACCTACTCAAACACTGAAGCTTTCTTT. Translated: CACSPWTYSNTEAFF.

On this clonotype itself: With a much larger clone just one base away, this may be a read error. The gene calls are TRBV6-6 and TRBJ2-3, with TRBD2 matching 11 bases. The germline CDR1 and CDR2 sequences are MNHNY and SVGAGI (reference sequence). The CDR3 is made up of 21 amino acids. The CDR3 is CDSSYPLQATSGSSLTDTQYF. The DNA for the CDR3 is TGTGACAGCAGTTACCCCTTACAAGCCACTAGCGGGAGTTCGTTGACAGATACGCAGTATTTT.

With respect to this clonotype: It may be a read error: a sequence one base away is much more abundant. The gene calls are TRBV28 and TRBJ2-6, with D perhaps matching TRBD1 or TRBD2 (5 bases each). Germline lookup yields CDR1 MDHEN and CDR2 SYDVKM. There are 15 residues in the CDR3. The CDR3 is CASSSVDSGANILTF. CDR3 in DNA: TGTGCCAGCAGTTCGGTGGACTCTGGGGCCAACATCCTGACTTTC.

The sample holds many counts of this clonotype. The rearrangement joins TRBV7-8 to TRBJ1-3; D is possibly TRBD1 (5 bases). This CDR3 contains 14 residues. Trimming cost V 5 bases and J 2 bases, with 10 bases left between them. Germline V gene lookup returns CDR1 SGHVS and CDR2 FQNEAQ. The CDR3, as DNA: TGTGCCAGCAGCGCCCAGGGTACTGGAAACACCATATATTTT. The encoded protein is CASSAQGTGNTIYF.

V usage is TRBV14 and J usage is TRBJ1-5; TRBD1 matches 7 bases. The CDR3 is 16 residues long. CDR1 SGHDN and CDR2 FVKESK come from the germline V gene. V dropped 3 bases and J dropped 9; count of bases not matched to a gene: 14. CDR3 loop: CASSHPGQPWWGPQHF. The CDR3 DNA reads as TGTGCCAGCAGCCACCCGGGACAGCCCTGGTGGGGGCCCCAGCATTTT.

Here the CDR3 reads CAISEGISGSGQFF. The CDR3 nucleotides are TGTGCCATCAGTGAGGGAATTAGCGGCTCTGGACAGTTCTTC. J is TRBJ2-1 and V is TRBV10-3, with a tentative D call TRBD2 (6 bases). Germline assignment: CDR1 ENHRY and CDR2 SYGVKD. V was cut by 2 bases and J by 13 bases, with 18 bases left in between. This CDR3 has 14 amino acids.

On this clonotype: A clone one base away is much larger, so this may be a read error. The rearrangement joins TRBV13 to TRBJ2-7, with 8 bases lining up with TRBD1. Germline trimming cut 3 bases from V and 3 bases from J; bases unmatched to any gene: 4. Germline CDR1 is PRHDT and CDR2 is FYEKMQ (reference sequence). The length of the CDR3 is 14 residues. DNA for the CDR3: TGTGCCAGCAGCTTGACAGGGGTCAGCTACGAGCAGTACTTC. This encodes CASSLTGVSYEQYF.

A note on this clonotype: It is likely a read error, because the conserved phenylalanine at the end of the CDR3 is missing. In DNA form, the CDR3 reads TGCGCCAGCAGCTTGGCCGCGGACAGATCAGAGACCCAGTACGTC. This codes for CASSLAADRSETQYV. J is TRBJ2-5 and V is TRBV5-1, with D tentatively TRBD1 (6 bases). Deletions cut 0 bases from V and 4 bases from J, with 13 bases between. Germline loops: CDR1 SGHRS, CDR2 YFSETQ. The CDR3 runs 15 residues.

In the case of this clonotype: A read error may account for a junction end that differs from germline. The V and J genes are TRBV11-3 and TRBJ1-2; the D gene is possibly TRBD1 (6 bases). The CDR3 loop spans 13 amino acids. Germline-derived CDR1 and CDR2 are SGHNT and YENEEA. Here the CDR3 DNA reads TGTGTCAGCAGTGAGGGGGGCTCCTATGGCTACACCTTC. The encoded protein is CVSSEGGSYGYTF. The full variable domain, with the rest looked up from reference TRBV11-3 and TRBJ1-2, is EAGVVQSPRYKIIEKKQPVAFWCNPISGHNTLYWYLQNLGQGPELLIRYENEEAVDDSQLPKDRFSAERLKGVDSTLKIQPAELGDSAVYLCVSSEGGSYGYTFGSGTRLTVV.

Regarding this clonotype: A much bigger clone sits one base away, suggesting this may be a read error. The chain recombines TRBV6-5 with TRBJ1-2, with 11 bases lining up with TRBD1. There are 16 residues in the CDR3. Germline values: CDR1 MNHEY, CDR2 SVGAGI. The CDR3 reads CASSRTGGYKNYGCTF. CDR3 nucleotides: TGTGCCAGCAGTCGGACAGGGGGCTATAAAAACTATGGCTGCACCTTC.

Worth noting for this clonotype: A much larger clonotype is one base distant, so this may be a read error. The chain links TRBV4-2 to TRBJ2-1; the match to TRBD2 covers 8 bases. The V segment lost 1 base and the J segment 6 bases; nucleotides outside the gene matches: 2. This CDR3 spans 14 amino acids. Germline V gives CDR1 LGHNA, CDR2 YNFKEQ. CDR3 nucleotide sequence: TGTGCCAGCAGCCAAGTGGCGGGAGGCAATGAGCAGTTCTTC. Protein: CASSQVAGGNEQFF.

Comments on this clonotype: A read error may account for a junction end that differs from germline. The chain carries TRBV11-1 and TRBJ2-1; D call uncertain. Per germline, CDR1 SGHAT and CDR2 FQDESV (reference sequence). This CDR3 contains 15 residues. CDR3: CASSLGVGTYSEQFF. CDR3 nucleotide sequence: TGTGCCAGCAGCTTAGGTGTAGGCACCTACAGTGAGCAGTTCTTC.